What follows are 29 T cell receptor beta chains derived from one specimen sequenced in a study of CD8+CD57+ T cells in acquired aplastic anemia. The TCR beta profiling, which covered VDJ combination and CDR3 sequence, was carried out using genomic DNA as the template. MiXCR was run by TCRdb on the reads, yielding one entry per CDR3 protein. The sample includes around 170,000 distinct CDR3 sequences, approximately 49% of them seen just once. Sequencing was done on a sample of sorted CD4+, CD8+, or CD8+CD57+ T cells (not recorded which) from PBMCs. The receptors stem from a human donor in good health.

The V call is TRBV7-3, the J call TRBJ2-7; D not resolved. The germline V and J ends were trimmed by 4 bases and 4 bases, with 11 bases remaining between them. The CDR3 is made up of 13 amino acids. The germline V gene encodes CDR1 SGHTA and CDR2 FQGTGA. The CDR3 here is CASSSPRQYEQYF. CDR3 nucleotide sequence: TGTGCCAGCAGCTCCCCCCGACAATACGAGCAGTACTTC.

The CDR3 loop is CASDRSGLAGGKTYEQYF. The DNA for the CDR3 is TGTGCCAGCGACAGATCGGGACTAGCGGGAGGCAAAACCTACGAGCAGTACTTC. The rearrangement joins TRBV7-3 to TRBJ2-7; TRBD2 agrees at 15 bases. CDR3 length: 18 residues. Trimming removed 8 bases from V and 2 bases from J; junction bases left unmatched: 13. Germline lookup yields CDR1 SGHTA and CDR2 FQGTGA.

This clonotype has only a few counts. A clone one base away is much larger, so this may be a read error. The rearrangement uses TRBV2 and TRBJ1-6; D is unclear. Germline V gives CDR1 SNHLY, CDR2 FYNNEI. CDR3 length: 14 amino acids. The CDR3 region has the DNA TGTGCCAGCAGTGAAGTTTTGGTGAACTCACACCTCCACTTT. Translation: CASSEVLVNSHLHF.

This clonotype was counted at least ten times. The chain joins TRBV25-1 to TRBJ2-7, with D uncertain. V was pared by 3 bases and J by 2 bases, with 14 bases between. This CDR3 has 15 residues. The germline gives CDR1 MGHDK, CDR2 SYGVNS. CDR3 coding DNA: TGTGCCAGCAGTGATGAAGGGAAGGTCCCCTACGAGCAGTACTTC. The encoded protein is CASSDEGKVPYEQYF.

About this clonotype itself: This CDR3 fails to terminate in the conserved phenylalanine or tryptophan, so it likely reflects a read error. The chain is built from TRBV29-1 and TRBJ1-3; tentative D call: TRBD1 (5 bases). The CDR3 extends over 13 amino acids. V lost 2 bases, J lost 2 bases, and 7 bases lay in between. Germline V gene sequence: CDR1 SQVTM, CDR2 ANQGSEA. The CDR3 nucleotides are TGCAGCGTTGAACAGGGAGCTGGAAACACCATATATTCT. As protein: CSVEQGAGNTIYS.

The V and J genes are TRBV19 and TRBJ1-5; D call uncertain. The V end was cut by 4 bases, the J end by 1 base, with 17 bases between. CDR1 is LNHDA and CDR2 is SQIVND in the germline V gene (reference sequence). The CDR3 covers 17 residues. The CDR3 region is CASSRDRQFGSNQPQHF. As DNA, the CDR3 is TGTGCCAGTAGTAGAGATAGGCAGTTTGGAAGCAATCAGCCCCAGCATTTT. Full variable domain (missing parts from reference TRBV19 and TRBJ1-5): DGGITQSPKYLFRKEGQNVTLSCEQNLNHDAMYWYRQDPGQGLRLIYYSQIVNDFQKGDIAEGYSVSREKKESFPLTVTSAQKNPTAFYLCASSRDRQFGSNQPQHFGDGTRLSIL.

This clonotype was picked up many times. The rearrangement joins TRBV28 to TRBJ2-7; possibly TRBD1 for D (6 bases). This CDR3 has 16 amino acids. V was pared by 5 bases and J by 2 bases, with 19 bases between. CDR1 and CDR2 (germline): MDHEN, SYDVKM. The CDR3: CASSPWDTVRAYEQYF. In DNA, the CDR3 is TGTGCCAGCAGTCCGTGGGACACTGTTCGAGCCTACGAGCAGTACTTC.

This clonotype showed up many times. The chain combines TRBV5-1 with TRBJ1-2; no definite D call. Trimming left V 4 bases short and J 8 bases short, with 15 bases between. The CDR3 contains 13 residues. Germline V lookup: CDR1 SGHRS, CDR2 YFSETQ. The DNA of the CDR3 is TGCGCCAGCAGCCATGGGCGGCTTGGCGGCTACACCTTC. Its protein product is CASSHGRLGGYTF.

A few counts support this clonotype. This chain joins TRBV12-3 or TRBV12-4 and TRBJ2-1, with 13 bases lining up with TRBD2. The V segment lost 5 bases and the J segment 5 bases; nucleotides outside the gene matches: 3. The CDR3 totals 15 residues. As DNA, the CDR3 is TGTGCCAGCAGTATAGGACTAGCGGGGGACAATGAGCAGTTCTTC. It encodes CASSIGLAGDNEQFF.

This clonotype occurred many times. V usage is TRBV20-1 and J usage is TRBJ1-1; D remains unclear. The CDR3 spans 15 residues. Germline CDR1 and CDR2: DFQATT and SNEGSKA (reference sequence). V gave up 0 bases and J gave up 1 base, with 12 bases separating them. The CDR3 DNA is TGCAGTGCTAGAGATGGTTTCCGCCCGAACACTGAAGCTTTCTTT. This gives the protein CSARDGFRPNTEAFF.

The table lists this clonotype with a few counts. The rearrangement links TRBV11-2 to TRBJ2-1, with 12 bases matching TRBD2. In germline, CDR1 is SGHAT, CDR2 FQNNGV. Trimming removed 1 base from V and 8 bases from J; junction bases left unmatched: 12. The CDR3 runs 18 residues. This CDR3 reads CASSLGLAGVVSRDEQFF. The CDR3 region has the DNA TGTGCCAGCAGCTTAGGACTAGCGGGAGTGGTAAGTAGGGATGAGCAGTTCTTC.

As concerns this clonotype: A much larger clone differs from this one at a single base, so this may be a read error. The rearrangement links TRBV5-4 to TRBJ2-3; D is uncertain. CDR1 SGHNT and CDR2 YYREEE come from the germline V gene (reference sequence). The length of the CDR3 is 14 residues. CDR3 residues: CAGSQRMGTDTQYF. CDR3 in DNA: TGTGCCGGCAGCCAGAGGATGGGCACAGATACGCAGTATTTT.

This clonotype was recorded many times. The rearrangement links TRBV24-1 to TRBJ2-1, with 11 bases fitting TRBD2. This CDR3 has 16 amino acids. The germline gives CDR1 KGHDR, CDR2 SFDVKD. V lost 4 bases and J lost 2; bases outside the gene matches: 3. CDR3 sequence: CATSDPSGRTYNEQFF. The CDR3 DNA is TGTGCCACCAGTGACCCTAGCGGGAGGACCTACAATGAGCAGTTCTTC.

This sequence joins TRBV7-9 and TRBJ2-7; the match to TRBD2 covers 7 bases. Germline V CDR1 and CDR2: SEHNR, FQNEAQ (reference sequence). The CDR3 sequence is 15 residues long. J was trimmed by 2 bases and V by 0 bases; bases with no gene match: 4. CDR3 sequence: CASSLASAGAYEQYF. DNA of the CDR3: TGTGCCAGCAGCTTAGCTTCCGCGGGGGCCTACGAGCAGTACTTC.

This clonotype has just a few counts. The chain employs TRBV20-1 and TRBJ2-5, with 9 bases fitting TRBD2. The V gene's germline CDR1 is DFQATT and CDR2 SNEGSKA (reference sequence). V lost 1 base, J lost 4 bases, and 16 bases stayed unmatched. This CDR3 is built from 18 residues. This CDR3 reads CSARAEAVAGARRETQYF. CDR3 nucleotides: TGCAGTGCTAGAGCTGAGGCGGTAGCGGGGGCGCGGCGAGAGACCCAGTACTTC.

Concerning this clonotype: The germline gene is not matched at one end of the junction; a read error may be the cause. V gene TRBV24-1 combines with J gene TRBJ2-2; D unresolved. There are 14 residues in the CDR3. Germline V gene lookup returns CDR1 KGHDR and CDR2 SFDVKD. CDR3 bases: TGCGCCAGCAGTGAGTCGGAACCGGCCGGGGAGCTGTTTTTT. Protein sequence: CASSESEPAGELFF.

Of note for this clonotype: Since a much larger clone is just one base distant, this may be a read error. The rearrangement links TRBV12-3 or TRBV12-4 to TRBJ1-5, with no clear D. The CDR3 is 14 amino acids. CDR3 bases: TGTGCCAGCAGTCCCATTAATAGCGATCAGCCCCAGCATTTT. It is translated as CASSPINSDQPQHF.

The J gene is TRBJ2-7, the V gene TRBV24-1; D is undetermined. Between the trimmed V and J ends, which lost 10 bases and 0 bases, there was a span of 9 bases. Per the germline V gene, CDR1 is KGHDR and CDR2 is SFDVKD. This CDR3 is 12 amino acids long. The CDR3 nucleotides read TGTGCCACAATTACATGCTCCTACGAGCAGTACTTC. As protein: CATITCSYEQYF.

At least ten counts were recorded for this clonotype. The rearrangement uses TRBV5-6 and TRBJ2-6; D is undetermined. CDR3 length equals 16 residues. Trimming took 3 bases from V and 0 from J, leaving 10 bases between them. CDR1 and CDR2 from the germline V gene are SGHDT and YYEEEE. The CDR3 sequence: CASSSLPGSGANVLTF. DNA of the CDR3: TGTGCCAGCAGCTCCCTCCCGGGCTCTGGGGCCAACGTCCTGACTTTC.

This clonotype was observed at least ten times. The J gene is TRBJ2-3, the V gene TRBV13; perhaps TRBD1 as D (6 bases). This CDR3 comprises 16 residues. The V and J ends lost 5 bases and 6 bases respectively, with 21 bases between them. Germline V CDR1 and CDR2: PRHDT, FYEKMQ (reference sequence). CDR3: CASSIWTATSSDTQYF. The CDR3 region has the DNA TGTGCCAGCAGCATTTGGACAGCCACCAGCTCGGATACGCAGTATTTT.

The gene calls are TRBV12-3 or TRBV12-4 and TRBJ2-3; tentatively, D is TRBD2 (6 bases). The CDR3 runs to 16 residues. V was clipped by 5 bases and J by 10 bases, with 25 bases between them. CDR3 residues: CASSPRLDPLTTAQYF. DNA for the CDR3: TGTGCCAGCAGTCCCCGACTAGATCCCCTTACTACAGCGCAGTATTTT.

This clonotype was detected only a few times. V usage is TRBV24-1 and J usage is TRBJ2-7, with 8 bases aligning to TRBD1. Germline lookup yields CDR1 KGHDR and CDR2 SFDVKD. With V trimmed by 3 bases and J by 2 bases, 5 bases remained unmatched. CDR3 length equals 15 residues. CDR3 bases: TGTGCCACCAGTGATCCGGGACAGGTACCCTACGAGCAGTACTTC. Encoded protein: CATSDPGQVPYEQYF.

This chain uses TRBV2 with TRBJ1-2; D ambiguous. The V end lost 2 bases, the J end lost 4 bases, and 8 bases lay between the germline ends. CDR3 length equals 13 residues. The germline V gene encodes CDR1 SNHLY and CDR2 FYNNEI. The CDR3 is CASSERRAYGYTF. CDR3 nucleotide sequence: TGTGCCAGCAGTGAACGTAGGGCCTATGGCTACACCTTC. The full variable domain, completed using reference TRBV2 and TRBJ1-2, is EPEVTQTPSHQVTQMGQEVILRCVPISNHLYFYWYRQILGQKVEFLVSFYNNEISEKSEIFDDQFSVERPDGSNFTLKIRSTKLEDSAMYFCASSERRAYGYTFGSGTRLTVV.

This clonotype was recorded at least ten times. The J gene is TRBJ2-7, the V gene TRBV4-1; D is unresolved. The CDR3 totals 14 residues. CDR1 and CDR2 from the germline V gene are MGHRA and YSYEKL. The V gene lost 0 bases and the J gene lost 1 base, with 7 bases spanning the gap. In DNA form, the CDR3 reads TGCGCCAGCAGCCAAGATTGGCCTTCCTACGAGCAGTACTTC. Its translation: CASSQDWPSYEQYF.

A word on this clonotype: Mismatch with germline at one junction end may stem from a read error. This chain connects TRBV15 to TRBJ2-1; D remains unclear. The CDR3 is 15 residues long. The germline V gene has CDR1 LNHNV and CDR2 YYDKDF (reference sequence). In DNA form, the CDR3 reads TGTGCCACCTCGACACCCCGCAAGACCTACAATGGGCAGTTCTTC. This sequence encodes CATSTPRKTYNGQFF. Filled out from reference TRBV15 and TRBJ2-1, the complete variable domain reads DAMVIQNPRYQVTQFGKPVTLSCSQTLNHNVMYWYQQKSSQAPKLLFHYYDKDFNNEADTPDNFQSRRPNTSFCFLDIRSPGLGDTAMYLCATSTPRKTYNGQFFGPGTRLTVL.

The chain joins TRBV19 to TRBJ1-6; D is possibly TRBD1 (6 bases). Per the germline V gene, CDR1 is LNHDA and CDR2 is SQIVND (reference sequence). The ends were cut back, 3 bases at V and 11 bases at J, with 14 bases in the middle. The CDR3 spans 14 residues. The CDR3 loop reads CASSMSPGTPPLHF. In DNA form, the CDR3 reads TGTGCCAGTAGTATGTCTCCGGGGACACCACCCCTCCACTTT.

This clonotype was detected only a few times. The chain joins TRBV7-3 to TRBJ2-1; 9 bases match TRBD2. CDR3 length: 13 amino acids. Losses at the gene ends were 5 bases for V and 9 bases for J; bases not matched to a gene: 5. Germline CDR1 reads SGHTA; CDR2 reads FQGTGA. The CDR3 DNA is TGTGCCAGCAGCACCGCGACTAGCGGTGAGCAGTTCTTC. Its translation: CASSTATSGEQFF.

Concerning this clonotype: An end of the junction does not agree with germline; a read error may underlie this. V gene TRBV19 combines with J gene TRBJ1-3, with 7 bases identical to TRBD1. Looked up from germline, CDR1 is LNHDA and CDR2 is SQIVND (reference sequence). The CDR3 runs to 14 residues. CDR3 bases: TGTGCCGGTAGCGGGACAGCCTCTGGACACACCATATATTTT. It translates to CAGSGTASGHTIYF.

About this clonotype itself: This could be a read error, since a much larger clone is one nucleotide away. V usage is TRBV9 and J usage is TRBJ1-1, with 10 bases that match TRBD1. The CDR3 is 15 amino acids. The germline V gene has CDR1 SGDLS and CDR2 YYNGEE. CDR3 region: CASSVGGTGVTEAIF. The CDR3 DNA follows: TGTGCCAGCAGCGTAGGAGGGACAGGGGTCACTGAAGCTATCTTT.